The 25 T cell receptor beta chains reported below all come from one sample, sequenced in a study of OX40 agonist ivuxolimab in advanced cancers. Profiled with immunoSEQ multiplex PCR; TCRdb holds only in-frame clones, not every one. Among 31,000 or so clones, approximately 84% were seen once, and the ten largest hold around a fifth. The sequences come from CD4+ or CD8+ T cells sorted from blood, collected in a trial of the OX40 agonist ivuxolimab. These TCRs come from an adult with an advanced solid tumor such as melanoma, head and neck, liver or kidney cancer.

The CDR3 sequence is CASSPPGQAYEQYF. In nucleotides, the CDR3 is TGTGCCAGCAGCCCTCCGGGACAAGCCTACGAGCAGTACTTC. The V call is TRBV7-2, the J call TRBJ2-5; possibly TRBD1 for D (6 bases). The better agreement between TRBJ2-7 and the DNA end casts doubt on the J call. Germline CDR1 reads SGHTA; CDR2 reads FQGNSA. The CDR3 loop spans 14 amino acids.

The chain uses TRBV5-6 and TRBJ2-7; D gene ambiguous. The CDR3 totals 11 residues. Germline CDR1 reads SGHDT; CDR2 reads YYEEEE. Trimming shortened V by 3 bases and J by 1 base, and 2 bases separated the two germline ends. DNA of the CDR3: TGTGCCAGCAGCTCTTCCTACGAGCAGTACTTC. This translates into CASSSSYEQYF.

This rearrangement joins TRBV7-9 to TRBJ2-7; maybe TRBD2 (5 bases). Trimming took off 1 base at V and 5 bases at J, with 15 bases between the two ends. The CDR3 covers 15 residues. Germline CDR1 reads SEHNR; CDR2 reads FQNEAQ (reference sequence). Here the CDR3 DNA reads TGTGCCAGCAGCTTAGTCCGTCTAGCTGGGCACGAGCAGTACTTC. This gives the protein CASSLVRLAGHEQYF.

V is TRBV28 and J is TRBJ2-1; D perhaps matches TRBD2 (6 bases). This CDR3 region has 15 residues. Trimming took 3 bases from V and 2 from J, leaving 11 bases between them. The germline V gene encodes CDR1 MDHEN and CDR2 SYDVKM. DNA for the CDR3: TGTGCCAGCAGTTTCAGGTCGGGGGCCTACAATGAGCAGTTCTTC. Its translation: CASSFRSGAYNEQFF.

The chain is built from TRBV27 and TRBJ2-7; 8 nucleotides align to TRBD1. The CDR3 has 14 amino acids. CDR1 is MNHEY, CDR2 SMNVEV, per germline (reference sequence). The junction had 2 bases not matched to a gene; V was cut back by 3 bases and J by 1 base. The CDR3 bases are TGTGCCAGCAGTTTTACAGGGGGTTCCTACGAGCAGTACTTC. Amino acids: CASSFTGGSYEQYF.

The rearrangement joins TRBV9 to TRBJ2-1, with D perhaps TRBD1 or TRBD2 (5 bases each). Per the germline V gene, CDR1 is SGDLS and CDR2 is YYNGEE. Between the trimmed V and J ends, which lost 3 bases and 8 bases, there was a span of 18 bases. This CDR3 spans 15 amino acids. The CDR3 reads CASSARDGLHDEQFF. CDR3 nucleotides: TGTGCCAGCAGCGCAAGGGACGGTTTGCACGATGAGCAGTTCTTC.

The CDR3 here is CASSLEPGTGKGWDTQYF. In DNA form, the CDR3 reads TGTGCCAGCAGTTTAGAACCCGGGACAGGTAAAGGGTGGGATACGCAGTATTTT. The V call is TRBV28, the J call TRBJ2-3, with 8 bases fitting TRBD1. Germline V lookup: CDR1 MDHEN, CDR2 SYDVKM. The CDR3 runs 18 residues. V was clipped by 2 bases and J by 6 bases; unmatched bases: 16.

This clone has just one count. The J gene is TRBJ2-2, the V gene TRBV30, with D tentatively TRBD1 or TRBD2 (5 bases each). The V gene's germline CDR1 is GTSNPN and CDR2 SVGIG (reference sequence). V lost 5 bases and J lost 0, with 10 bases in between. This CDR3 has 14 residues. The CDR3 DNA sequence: TGTGCCTGGCCCGGGACGACGAACACCGGGGAGCTGTTTTTT. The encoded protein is CAWPGTTNTGELFF.

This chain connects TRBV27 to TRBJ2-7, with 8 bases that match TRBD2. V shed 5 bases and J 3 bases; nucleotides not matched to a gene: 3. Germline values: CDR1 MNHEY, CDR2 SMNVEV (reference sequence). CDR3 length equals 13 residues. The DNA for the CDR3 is TGTGCCAGCAGTCCGGGGGGGGGCTACGAGCAGTACTTC. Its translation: CASSPGGGYEQYF.

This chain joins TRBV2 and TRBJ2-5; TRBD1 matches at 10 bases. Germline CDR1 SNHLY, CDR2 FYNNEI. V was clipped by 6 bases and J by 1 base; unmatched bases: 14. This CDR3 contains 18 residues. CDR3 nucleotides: TGTGCCAGCAGGGTCCGGGACAGGGGAACTAGCGGCCAAGAGACCCAGTACTTC. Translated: CASRVRDRGTSGQETQYF.

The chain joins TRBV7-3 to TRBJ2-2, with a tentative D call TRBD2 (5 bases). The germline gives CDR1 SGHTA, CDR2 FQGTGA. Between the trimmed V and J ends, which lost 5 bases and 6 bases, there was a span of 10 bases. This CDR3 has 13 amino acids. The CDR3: CASSPNGAGELFF. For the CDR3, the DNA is TGTGCCAGCAGCCCCAACGGGGCCGGGGAGCTGTTTTTT.

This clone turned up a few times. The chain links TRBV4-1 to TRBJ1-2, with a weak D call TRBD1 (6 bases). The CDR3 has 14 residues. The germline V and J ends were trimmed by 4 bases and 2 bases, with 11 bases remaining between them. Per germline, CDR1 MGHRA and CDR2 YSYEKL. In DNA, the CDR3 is TGCGCCAGCAGCCCCAAGGGGACAAACTATGGCTACACCTTC. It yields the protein CASSPKGTNYGYTF.

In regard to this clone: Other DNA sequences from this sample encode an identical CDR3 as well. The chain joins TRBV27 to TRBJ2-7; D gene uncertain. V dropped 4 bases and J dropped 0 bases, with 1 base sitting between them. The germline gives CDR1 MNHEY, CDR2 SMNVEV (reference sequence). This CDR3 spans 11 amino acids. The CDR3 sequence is CASSSSYEQYF. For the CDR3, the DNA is TGTGCCAGCAGTTCCTCCTACGAGCAGTACTTC.

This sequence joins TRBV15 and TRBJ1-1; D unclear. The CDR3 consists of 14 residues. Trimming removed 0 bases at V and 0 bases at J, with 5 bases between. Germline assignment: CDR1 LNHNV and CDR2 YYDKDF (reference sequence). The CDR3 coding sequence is TGTGCCACCAGCAGAGATACCATGAACACTGAAGCTTTCTTT. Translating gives CATSRDTMNTEAFF.

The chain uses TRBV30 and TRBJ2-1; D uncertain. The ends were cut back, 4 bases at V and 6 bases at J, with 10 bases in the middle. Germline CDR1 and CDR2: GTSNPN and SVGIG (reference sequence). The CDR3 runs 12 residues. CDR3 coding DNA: TGTGCCTGGAAGGTAGCCCCCAATGAGCAGTTCTTC. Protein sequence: CAWKVAPNEQFF.

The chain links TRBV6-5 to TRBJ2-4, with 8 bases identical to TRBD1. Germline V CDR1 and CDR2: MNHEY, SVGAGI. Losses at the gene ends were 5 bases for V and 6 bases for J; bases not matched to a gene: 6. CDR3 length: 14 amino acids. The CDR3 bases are TGTGCCAGCAGTCCGTGGGACAGGAGAAACATTCAGTACTTC. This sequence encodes CASSPWDRRNIQYF.

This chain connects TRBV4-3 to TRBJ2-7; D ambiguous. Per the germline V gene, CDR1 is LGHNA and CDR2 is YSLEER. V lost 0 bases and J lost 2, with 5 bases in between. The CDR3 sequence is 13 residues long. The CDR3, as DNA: TGCGCCAGCAGCCAAGAGATACCCTACGAGCAGTACTTC. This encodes CASSQEIPYEQYF.

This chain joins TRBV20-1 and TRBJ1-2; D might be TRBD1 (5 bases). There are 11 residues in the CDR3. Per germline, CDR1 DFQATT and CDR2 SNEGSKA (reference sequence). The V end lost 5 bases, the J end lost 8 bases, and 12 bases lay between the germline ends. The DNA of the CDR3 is TGCAGTGCTCCCCAGGGAAGCGGCTACACCTTC. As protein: CSAPQGSGYTF.

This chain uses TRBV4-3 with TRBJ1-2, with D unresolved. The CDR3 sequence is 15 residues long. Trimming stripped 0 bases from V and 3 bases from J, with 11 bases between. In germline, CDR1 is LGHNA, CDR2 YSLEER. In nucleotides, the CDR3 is TGCGCCAGCAGCCAAGATAACTATGGCGACTATGGCTACACCTTC. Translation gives CASSQDNYGDYGYTF.

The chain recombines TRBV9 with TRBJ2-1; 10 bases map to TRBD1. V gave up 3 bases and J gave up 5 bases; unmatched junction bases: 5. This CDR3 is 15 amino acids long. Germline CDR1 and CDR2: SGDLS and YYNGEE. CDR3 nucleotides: TGTGCCAGCAGCGGGGGACAGGGGATTGACAATGAGCAGTTCTTC. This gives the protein CASSGGQGIDNEQFF.

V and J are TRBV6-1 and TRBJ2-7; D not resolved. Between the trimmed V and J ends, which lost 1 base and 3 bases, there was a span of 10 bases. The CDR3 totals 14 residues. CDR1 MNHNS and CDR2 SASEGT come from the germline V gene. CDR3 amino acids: CASSEVGWDYEQYF. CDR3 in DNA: TGTGCCAGCAGTGAAGTGGGTTGGGACTACGAGCAGTACTTC.

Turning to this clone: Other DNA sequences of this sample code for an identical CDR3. CDR3 protein: CASSLGLAGGETQYF. DNA for the CDR3: TGTGCCAGCAGTTTAGGACTAGCGGGAGGAGAGACCCAGTACTTC. The chain uses TRBV5-6 and TRBJ2-5; TRBD2 matches at 14 bases. The CDR3 sequence is 15 residues long. J lost 4 bases, V lost 5 bases, and 4 bases had no gene match. CDR1 is SGHDT, CDR2 YYEEEE, per germline.

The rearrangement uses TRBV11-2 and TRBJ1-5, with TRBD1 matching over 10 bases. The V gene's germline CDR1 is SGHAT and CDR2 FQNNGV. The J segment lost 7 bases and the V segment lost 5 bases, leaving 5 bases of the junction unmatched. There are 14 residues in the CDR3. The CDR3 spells CASSPRTGGQPQHF. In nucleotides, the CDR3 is TGTGCCAGCAGCCCGCGGACAGGGGGACAGCCCCAGCATTTT.

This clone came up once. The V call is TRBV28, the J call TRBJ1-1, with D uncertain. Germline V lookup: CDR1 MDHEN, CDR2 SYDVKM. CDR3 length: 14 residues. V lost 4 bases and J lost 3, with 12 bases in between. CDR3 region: CASSSAGSDTEAFF. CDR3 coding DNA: TGTGCCAGCAGTTCGGCGGGGTCGGACACTGAAGCTTTCTTT.

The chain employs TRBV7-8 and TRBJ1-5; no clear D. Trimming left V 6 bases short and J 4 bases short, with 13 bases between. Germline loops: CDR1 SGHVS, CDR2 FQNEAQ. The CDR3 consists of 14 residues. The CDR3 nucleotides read TGTGCCAGCAGGTACGACGCGGGGAATCAGCCCCAGCATTTT. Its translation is CASRYDAGNQPQHF.